The clone carrying this TCR beta chain was detected ten times or more. Its antigen is as yet unknown. The data are from a study of HIV-infected children after antiretroviral therapy interruption. Study overall: Interruption-arm samples span weeks 0, 12, interruption end (24 or 48), and about 3 years post-study. In continuous treatment, analyzed samples were from weeks 0, 48 and 150.

The treatment here: PENTA 11 planned treatment interruption arm or continuous ART arm. Unique molecular identifiers were included in an RNA-based 3' RACE TCR library. MiXCR, run by TCRdb on the 3' RACE reads, gives a single entry per CDR3 protein. The sample holds more than 35,000 distinct CDR3 sequences; approximately 7% are singletons and the top ten take approximately 1%. V shed 9 bases and J shed 6 bases, with 17 bases lying between them. The CDR3 runs to 14 residues. CDR1 and CDR2 (germline): MNHEY, SVGAGI. Findings and limits, study-wide: Naive CD4+ sequences overlapped less between time points once interruption began. Some non-naive CD45RA+ T cells might be present among sorted naive cells.

Material: CD45RA+ CD4+ T cells from PBMCs, pooled from several time points, obtained from a donor given antiretroviral therapy, either interrupted or continuous. As to subset: naive CD4+ CD45RA+ CD45RO- T cells. The V gene is TRBV6-5, the J gene TRBJ2-2, with a possible D match to TRBD2 (6 bases). The sequence was collected from a pool of human donors with HIV. CDR3 protein: CASQGGIWPGELFF. In nucleotides, the CDR3 is TGTGCCAGTCAGGGCGGGATCTGGCCCGGGGAGCTGTTTTTT.